The rows below give T cell receptor beta chains drawn from one sample of a study of response to subunit inactivated influenza vaccine. TCRdb redid the calling of the RT-PCR reads with MiXCR, one entry per CDR3 protein. The data show more than 250,000 distinct CDR3 sequences, 21% seen once. The source was PBMCs from blood, collected less than 22 months after vaccination. These receptor sequences come from a man aged 50-75 years who received an inactivated influenza vaccine. Each CDR3 is given with its conserved first and last residue. D genes are given only for firm matches. Clone size appears in some rows only: once, few, many, or a class for an expanded clone.

cdr3_nt: TGCAGCGTTGACAAGACTCCAGGGGGCCAAGTGGGCTACACCTTC
cdr3_aa: CSVDKTPGGQVGYTF
j_call: TRBJ1-2
clone_size: few
d_call: TRBD1
v_call: TRBV29-1

cdr3_nt: TGTGCCAGCACCCCACCGGATTACAATGAGCAGTTCTTC
cdr3_aa: CASTPPDYNEQFF
j_call: TRBJ2-1
clone_size: NA
d_call: NA
v_call: TRBV28

cdr3_nt: TGTGCCAGCAGCATCATCGGGAAGGGCTACACCTTC
cdr3_aa: CASSIIGKGYTF
j_call: TRBJ1-2
clone_size: NA
d_call: NA
v_call: TRBV7-6

cdr3_nt: TGCAGTGGCAAACAGACAGGGGCGACCTACTCACCCCTCCACTTT
cdr3_aa: CSGKQTGATYSPLHF
j_call: TRBJ1-6
clone_size: NA
d_call: TRBD1
v_call: TRBV20-1

cdr3_nt: TGTGCCACCCAGAAACCGCGGGACATTGAAAACATTCAGTACTTC
cdr3_aa: CATQKPRDIENIQYF
j_call: TRBJ2-4
clone_size: NA
d_call: NA
v_call: TRBV6-1

cdr3_nt: TGTGCCAGTAGTCCCCTCGGGGGGACTGAAGCTTTCTTT
cdr3_aa: CASSPLGGTEAFF
j_call: TRBJ1-1
clone_size: few
d_call: NA
v_call: TRBV19

cdr3_nt: TGTGCCAGCAGCCAAGATTACTCTGCAGGGCCCATTCAGTACTTC
cdr3_aa: CASSQDYSAGPIQYF
j_call: TRBJ2-4
clone_size: NA
d_call: NA
v_call: TRBV3-1

cdr3_nt: TGTGCCAGCAGGGCCGGGACAGGGGGAGGATCTTATAGCAATCAGCCCCAGCATTTT
cdr3_aa: CASRAGTGGGSYSNQPQHF
j_call: TRBJ1-5
clone_size: few
d_call: TRBD1
v_call: TRBV6-1

cdr3_nt: TGTGCCAGCAGCCACTACTACGAGCAGTACTTC
cdr3_aa: CASSHYYEQYF
j_call: TRBJ2-7
clone_size: few
d_call: NA
v_call: TRBV7-8

cdr3_nt: TGTGCCAGCAGCTTAAGTGGAGGGACCCAGTACTTC
cdr3_aa: CASSLSGGTQYF
j_call: TRBJ2-5
clone_size: many
d_call: NA
v_call: TRBV7-2

cdr3_nt: TGTGCCAGCAGCGTAGGGTCCGGGGTTCAGTACGAGCAGTACTTC
cdr3_aa: CASSVGSGVQYEQYF
j_call: TRBJ2-7
clone_size: few
d_call: NA
v_call: TRBV9

cdr3_nt: TGTGCCAGCAGCCCCCATTCGGGGGGCCTCGGAACTAGCGAAGAGACCCAGTACTTC
cdr3_aa: CASSPHSGGLGTSEETQYF
j_call: TRBJ2-5
clone_size: few
d_call: NA
v_call: TRBV4-2

cdr3_nt: TGCGCCAGCAGCTTGAGCCTAGCGAGGGGGGCTGAGCAGTTCTTC
cdr3_aa: CASSLSLARGAEQFF
j_call: TRBJ2-1
clone_size: few
d_call: NA
v_call: TRBV5-1

cdr3_nt: TGTGCCAGCAGCTCCAAAGTCACAGATACGCAGTATTTT
cdr3_aa: CASSSKVTDTQYF
j_call: TRBJ2-3
clone_size: NA
d_call: NA
v_call: TRBV11-1

cdr3_nt: TGTGCCAGCAGGATTGGCGAGATGTACGAGCAGTACTTC
cdr3_aa: CASRIGEMYEQYF
j_call: TRBJ2-7
clone_size: NA
d_call: NA
v_call: TRBV12-3/TRBV12-4

cdr3_nt: TGTGCCAGCAGCTCGGGACAGGGTTGGGCGGCCTACGAGCAGTACTTC
cdr3_aa: CASSSGQGWAAYEQYF
j_call: TRBJ2-7
clone_size: NA
d_call: TRBD1
v_call: TRBV5-5

cdr3_nt: TGTGCCAGCAGCGGGATAATGAACACTGAAGCTTTCTTT
cdr3_aa: CASSGIMNTEAFF
j_call: TRBJ1-1
clone_size: NA
d_call: NA
v_call: TRBV7-2

cdr3_nt: TGTGCCAGCAGTTTGGACAGGACCTACGAGCAGTACTTC
cdr3_aa: CASSLDRTYEQYF
j_call: TRBJ2-7
clone_size: many
d_call: TRBD1
v_call: TRBV12-3/TRBV12-4

cdr3_nt: TGTGCCAGCAGATCCTCGGGTAGCGGCACAGATACGCAGTATTTT
cdr3_aa: CASRSSGSGTDTQYF
j_call: TRBJ2-3
clone_size: NA
d_call: NA
v_call: TRBV28

cdr3_nt: TGCAGTGCTAGACCTCCCCCTACAAAGAATTATAGCACAGATACGCAGTATTTT
cdr3_aa: CSARPPPTKNYSTDTQYF
j_call: TRBJ2-3
clone_size: few
d_call: NA
v_call: TRBV20-1

cdr3_nt: TGTGCCACCAGCAGAGGGGACGTCACCGGGGAGCTGTTTTTT
cdr3_aa: CATSRGDVTGELFF
j_call: TRBJ2-2
clone_size: few
d_call: NA
v_call: TRBV15

cdr3_nt: TGTGCCAGCAGCTTTCCCGAGGGTGTGGACCAGCCCCAGCATTTT
cdr3_aa: CASSFPEGVDQPQHF
j_call: TRBJ1-5
clone_size: few
d_call: NA
v_call: TRBV7-3

cdr3_nt: TGTGCCACCAGCAGTCCTGGACTAGCGGGAGTTATTACCGGGGAGCTGTTTTTT
cdr3_aa: CATSSPGLAGVITGELFF
j_call: TRBJ2-2
clone_size: NA
d_call: TRBD2
v_call: TRBV15

cdr3_nt: TGTGCCAGCAGCTTAGCCCCTGGACCGGGGAGTGAGCAGTTCTTC
cdr3_aa: CASSLAPGPGSEQFF
j_call: TRBJ2-1
clone_size: NA
d_call: NA
v_call: TRBV7-2

cdr3_nt: TGCGCCAGCAGCCAAGGACAGGACAGGGGGCAATCGGGGCAGTACTTC
cdr3_aa: CASSQGQDRGQSGQYF
j_call: TRBJ2-7
clone_size: NA
d_call: TRBD1
v_call: TRBV4-3

cdr3_nt: TGTGCCAGCAGCCAGAGCGGGGGCAATGAGCAGTTCTTC
cdr3_aa: CASSQSGGNEQFF
j_call: TRBJ2-1
clone_size: NA
d_call: TRBD2
v_call: TRBV3-1

cdr3_nt: TGTGCCAGCACCTTAAATATGGGGGCTAGCGGGAGCTCTGGGGCCAACGTCCTGACTTTC
cdr3_aa: CASTLNMGASGSSGANVLTF
j_call: TRBJ2-6
clone_size: few
d_call: TRBD2
v_call: TRBV28

cdr3_nt: TGTGCCAGCACCCGAAGACAGGGGGCTCTCAATAATTCACCCCTCCACTTT
cdr3_aa: CASTRRQGALNNSPLHF
j_call: TRBJ1-6
clone_size: many
d_call: TRBD1
v_call: TRBV11-2

cdr3_nt: TGTGCCAGCAGCTTCCAGGCTGCAACTAATGAAAAACTGTTTTTT
cdr3_aa: CASSFQAATNEKLFF
j_call: TRBJ1-4
clone_size: many
d_call: NA
v_call: TRBV7-2

cdr3_nt: TGTGCCAGCAGCCAGACAGGGGATAGCAATCAGCCCCAGCATTTT
cdr3_aa: CASSQTGDSNQPQHF
j_call: TRBJ1-5
clone_size: NA
d_call: TRBD1
v_call: TRBV4-2

cdr3_nt: TGTGCCAGCAGCCCGCCGGGGCTTGCGAACACCGGGGAGCTGTTTTTT
cdr3_aa: CASSPPGLANTGELFF
j_call: TRBJ2-2
clone_size: NA
d_call: NA
v_call: TRBV5-6

cdr3_nt: TGCAGCGTTCAAACAGGGGGTGACTATGGCTACACCTTC
cdr3_aa: CSVQTGGDYGYTF
j_call: TRBJ1-2
clone_size: NA
d_call: TRBD1
v_call: TRBV29-1

cdr3_nt: TGCAGCGTTGGACAGGCAAATCAGCCCCAGCATTTT
cdr3_aa: CSVGQANQPQHF
j_call: TRBJ1-5
clone_size: few
d_call: NA
v_call: TRBV29-1